Sequencing of this TCR beta chain was carried out in a study of neoadjuvant nivolumab and ipilimumab in lung cancer. Notes on the study in general: TCR receptors were sequenced in few samples. Blood richness before therapy tracked richness in tumors resected after neoadjuvant therapy. Compared with tumor-adjacent uninvolved lung, resected tumors showed greater richness and clonality. From pretherapy to surgery, tumor richness and clonality rose with dual therapy.

Method: immunoSEQ multiplex PCR; TCRdb's copy keeps in-frame clones and lacks some. There are about 27,000 clones in the sample; about 78% occur only once, and 18% lies in the top ten. Germline V gives CDR1 GTSNPN, CDR2 SVGIG (reference sequence). The CDR3 is 13 residues long. V dropped 2 bases and J dropped 4 bases, with 11 bases sitting between them. As for this clone: Its antigen is as yet unknown.

The clonotype was recovered from an adult with non-small cell lung cancer. Sequencing used tumor tissue, obtained after neoadjuvant nivolumab, alone or with ipilimumab, at or shortly before surgery. The chain joins TRBV30 to TRBJ2-5, with D uncertain. Written as DNA, the CDR3 is TGTGCCTGGAGTCGTTTGTTGGGAGAGACCCAGTACTTC. Its protein is CAWSRLLGETQYF.